Detailed here is one T cell receptor (beta chain). Time point defined: newly diagnosed GD, antithyroid drugs for less than 3 months. After RNA was extracted from PBMCs, the TCR library was made from it. Per American Thyroid Association guidelines, Graves' disease was diagnosed. This entry comes from a study of regulatory T cells in long-lasting Graves disease. Germline CDR1 and CDR2: KGHDR and SFDVKD. The CDR3 consists of 11 residues. Trimming cost V 0 bases and J 10 bases, with 2 bases left between them. Libraries of TCR beta came from iRepertoire HTBI primers plus Arm-PCR of CDR3 regions. Source study methods: Identification yielded about 66 TRBV and over eleven TRBJ segments across samples. A single record per CDR3 protein comes from TCRdb applying MiXCR to the multiplex PCR reads. The V and J calls and clone size are TCRdb's, not the authors'. Of 620,000 or so distinct CDR3 sequences in the sample, roughly 15% were seen once.

These sequences were also reported in another study, on T cells in Graves' hyperthyroidism and ophthalmopathy. That source reports: Before onset, by a median of around six months, the model predicted ophthalmopathy.

The chain recombines TRBV24-1 with TRBJ1-4; D is unclear. The material was peripheral blood mononuclear cells (PBMCs), obtained at new diagnosis, from a patient treated with antithyroid drugs. This receptor was taken from a woman in her twenties or thirties with Graves disease. The CDR3 loop is CATSDLGKLFF. The DNA for the CDR3 is TGTGCCACCAGTGATTTGGGAAAACTGTTTTTT.